Included here is one TCR beta chain sequence, with context. CDR1 MGHDK and CDR2 SYGVNS come from the germline V gene. The CDR3 is 14 amino acids. V gave up 0 bases and J gave up 6 bases, with 11 bases separating them. TCRdb's copy holds only in-frame clones and misses some; the assay was immunoSEQ multiplex PCR. The sample has about 69,000 clones; 90% to 95% are singletons. This sample is part of a study of T cell changes during pregnancy in multiple sclerosis. The origin of this receptor is a female donor in good health, enrolled as a control in a pregnancy study. V and J are TRBV25-1 and TRBJ1-2; D may be TRBD1 (6 bases). The source was CD4+ T cells from peripheral blood mononuclear cells, collected in the third trimester of pregnancy. The CDR3 bases are TGTGCCAGCAGTGAATATAAACAGGGTAATGGCTACACCTTC. Amino acids: CASSEYKQGNGYTF.